A single sample is the source of the 12 T cell receptor beta chains below, sequenced in a study of regulatory T cells in long-lasting Graves disease (dated by TCRdb to the early 2020s). The time point label corresponds to: persistent/refractory GD, antithyroid drugs over 5 years with positive TRAb. For both TCR sequencing and RNA sequencing, RNA was extracted from PBMCs using TRIzol. The protocol used for the library was multiplex PCR. The run used an Illumina HiSeq 4000. CDR3 regions were amplified by Arm-PCR with iRepertoire HTBI primers to construct TCR beta libraries. TCRdb trimmed the raw reads at Q25, called clones with MiXCR and kept productive beta chains. Identical CDR3 proteins give one entry, which carries the most common genes and DNA. The sample yields about 290,000 distinct CDR3 sequences; 22% were counted once. 45% to 70% of the sample rests with the top ten. The sequences come from peripheral blood mononuclear cells (PBMCs), collected when the disease was refractory, from a patient treated with antithyroid drugs. The receptor source for this set is a female donor with Graves disease.

This clonotype was detected many times. The chain joins TRBV2 to TRBJ2-5; 8 bases are a match to TRBD1. J was trimmed by 4 bases and V by 1 base; bases with no gene match: 5. CDR3 size: 15 residues. Per the germline V gene, CDR1 is SNHLY and CDR2 is FYNNEI. The CDR3 spells CASSEGDRGGETQYF. CDR3 bases: TGTGCCAGCAGTGAAGGAGACAGGGGAGGAGAGACCCAGTACTTC.

This clonotype was observed a handful of times. J is TRBJ2-5 and V is TRBV6-1; D may be TRBD1 (5 bases). The CDR3 runs 15 residues. Germline V gene sequence: CDR1 MNHNS, CDR2 SASEGT. Trimming pared 0 bases from V and 5 bases from J, leaving 13 bases between. CDR3 residues: CASSEAGAGLETQYF. CDR3 bases: TGTGCCAGCAGTGAAGCAGGGGCAGGTCTGGAGACCCAGTACTTC.

In its sample, this clonotype was seen a few times. The chain links TRBV4-3 to TRBJ1-6; D is perhaps TRBD1 (6 bases). Trimming removed 0 bases at V and 8 bases at J, with 11 bases between. Germline V lookup: CDR1 LGHNA, CDR2 YSLEER. The CDR3 has 15 residues. The CDR3 sequence is CASSQDWGGDSPLHF. The DNA of the CDR3 is TGCGCCAGCAGCCAAGATTGGGGGGGCGATTCACCCCTCCACTTT.

This chain links TRBV6-1 with TRBJ2-5, with 9 bases fitting TRBD1. Losses at the gene ends were 6 bases for V and 5 bases for J; bases not matched to a gene: 19. Germline lookup yields CDR1 MNHNS and CDR2 SASEGT. The CDR3 is 18 amino acids. The CDR3 is CASRNPPGQGAGRETQYF. Written as DNA, the CDR3 is TGTGCCAGCAGAAACCCTCCGGGACAGGGAGCCGGACGGGAGACCCAGTACTTC.

V and J are TRBV20-1 and TRBJ2-6; D assignment may be TRBD1 or TRBD2 (5 bases each). Germline lookup yields CDR1 DFQATT and CDR2 SNEGSKA (reference sequence). CDR3 size: 17 residues. Trimming left V 3 bases short and J 0 bases short, with 15 bases between. Written as DNA, the CDR3 is TGCAGTGCTAGCCCCGGGACGGGGACCTCTGGGGCCAACGTCCTGACTTTC. Amino acid sequence: CSASPGTGTSGANVLTF.

This clonotype has a count of ten or more. The chain employs TRBV11-2 and TRBJ1-1, with D possibly TRBD1 on 5 matching bases. Trimming pared 0 bases from V and 8 bases from J, leaving 10 bases between. Germline-derived CDR1 and CDR2 are SGHAT and FQNNGV. This CDR3 has 13 amino acids. The CDR3 loop reads CASSLDFGGEAFF. CDR3 nucleotides: TGTGCCAGCAGCTTAGATTTTGGGGGGGAAGCTTTCTTT.

This clonotype was observed a few times. The rearrangement joins TRBV20-1 to TRBJ2-1, with 7 bases that match TRBD1. Trimming took 1 base from V and 1 from J; bases not matched to a gene: 4. Germline V CDR1 and CDR2: DFQATT, SNEGSKA (reference sequence). The CDR3 is made up of 15 amino acids. The CDR3 protein is CSARGGTVSYNEQFF. The DNA of the CDR3 is TGCAGTGCTAGAGGAGGGACAGTTTCCTACAATGAGCAGTTCTTC.

This clonotype was observed a few times. J is TRBJ1-2 and V is TRBV27; 11 bases line up with TRBD1. The ends lost 4 bases at V and 2 bases at J; junction bases unmatched: 9. The V gene's germline CDR1 is MNHEY and CDR2 SMNVEV (reference sequence). The CDR3 is made up of 17 amino acids. The CDR3 region has the DNA TGTGCCAGCAGTTCCATACGGGGGGACAGGGGGAACTATGGCTACACCTTC. Translating it yields CASSSIRGDRGNYGYTF.

The chain combines TRBV3-1 with TRBJ2-7, with D tentatively TRBD1 or TRBD2 (5 bases each). The germline CDR1 and CDR2 sequences are LGHDT and YNNKEL (reference sequence). Between the trimmed V and J ends, which lost 5 bases and 3 bases, there was a span of 14 bases. The CDR3 consists of 14 residues. CDR3 region: CASSSGTGYYEQYF. The CDR3 DNA follows: TGTGCCAGCAGCTCCGGGACCGGATACTACGAGCAGTACTTC.

The J gene is TRBJ2-7, the V gene TRBV5-1, with 11 bases identical to TRBD2. Germline assignment: CDR1 SGHRS and CDR2 YFSETQ. With V trimmed by 4 bases and J by 6 bases, 12 bases remained unmatched. CDR3 size: 16 residues. This CDR3 is CASSPTIAGGPLEQYF. Written as DNA, the CDR3 is TGCGCCAGCAGCCCTACCATAGCGGGAGGGCCTCTCGAGCAGTACTTC.

The table lists this clonotype with a few counts. The gene calls are TRBV25-1 and TRBJ1-6; 7 bases match TRBD1. This CDR3 is built from 17 residues. In germline, CDR1 is MGHDK, CDR2 SYGVNS. With 3 bases clipped from V and 0 bases from J, the junction kept 5 bases outside the gene matches. CDR3 bases: TGTGCCAGCAGTGATAGGGACAGAAGCTCCTATAATTCACCCCTCCACTTT. It specifies CASSDRDRSSYNSPLHF.

This chain uses TRBV18 with TRBJ2-3; perhaps TRBD1 as D (5 bases). Looked up from germline, CDR1 is KGHSH and CDR2 is LQKENI. Trimming took off 4 bases at V and 7 bases at J, with 21 bases between the two ends. This CDR3 spans 16 amino acids. CDR3 sequence (DNA): TGTGCCAGCTCACAGGGGTCTGGGCCTCCGGAGAATACGCAGTATTTT. Translation: CASSQGSGPPENTQYF.